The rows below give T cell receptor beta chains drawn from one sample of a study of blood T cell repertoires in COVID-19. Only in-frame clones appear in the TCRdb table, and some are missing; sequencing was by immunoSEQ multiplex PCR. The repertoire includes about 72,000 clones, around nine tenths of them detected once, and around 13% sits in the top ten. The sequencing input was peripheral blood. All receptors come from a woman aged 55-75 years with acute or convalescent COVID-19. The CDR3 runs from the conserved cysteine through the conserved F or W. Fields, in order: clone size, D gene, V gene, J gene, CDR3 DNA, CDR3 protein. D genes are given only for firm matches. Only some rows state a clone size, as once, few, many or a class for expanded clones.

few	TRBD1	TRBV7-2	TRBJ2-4	TGTGCCAGCAGCTTCGACAGGGCCATTCAGTACTTC	CASSFDRAIQYF
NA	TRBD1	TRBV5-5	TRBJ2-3	TGTGCCAGCAGCTGGGGACAGGAGGATACGCAGTATTTT	CASSWGQEDTQYF
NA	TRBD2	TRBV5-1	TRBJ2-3	TGCGCCAGCAGCTTGGAACTTGGGACTAGCGGGGGAGGGCCGCAGTATTTT	CASSLELGTSGGGPQYF
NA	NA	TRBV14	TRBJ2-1	TGTGCCAGCAGCCAAGGCGGCTTCTCCTACAATGAGCAGTTCTTC	CASSQGGFSYNEQFF
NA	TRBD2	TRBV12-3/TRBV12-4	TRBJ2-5	TGTGCCAGCAATGGGGGGGGTGAACAGACCCAGTACTTC	CASNGGGEQTQYF
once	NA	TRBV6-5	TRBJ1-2	TGTGCCAGCAGTCCCCACGGACAGAATGGCTACACCTTC	CASSPHGQNGYTF
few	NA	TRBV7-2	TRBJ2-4	TGTGCCAGCAGCTTAGCAACAGGCACCCAAAACATTCAGTACTTC	CASSLATGTQNIQYF
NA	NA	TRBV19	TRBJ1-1	TGTGCCACCTGCGGGGCCACTGAAGCTTTCTTT	CATCGATEAFF
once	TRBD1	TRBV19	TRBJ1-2	TGTGCCAGTACCCCTAACGGGGACAAAACAGGGGACTATGGCTACACCTTC	CASTPNGDKTGDYGYTF
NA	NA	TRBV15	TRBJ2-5	TGTGCCACCAGCATCGGAGGTACATCGGAGGGGTTTTATAAGGTAAAAGAGACCCAGTACTTC	CATSIGGTSEGFYKVKETQYF
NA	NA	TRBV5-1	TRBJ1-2	TGCGCCAGCAGCTTACGAGGGGGACTACATGGCTACACCTTC	CASSLRGGLHGYTF
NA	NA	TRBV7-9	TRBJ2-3	TGTGCCAGCAGCTCCCGGGACACAACGCGGACCGATACGCAGTATTTT	CASSSRDTTRTDTQYF
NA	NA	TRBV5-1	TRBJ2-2	TGCGCCAGCAGCTTGTTTCCCGACACCGGGGAGCTGTTTTTT	CASSLFPDTGELFF
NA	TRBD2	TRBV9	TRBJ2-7	TGTGCCAGCAGCCCCCGGACTAGTCGTTACGAGCAGTACTTC	CASSPRTSRYEQYF
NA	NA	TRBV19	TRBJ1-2	TGTGCCAGTAGTGGCCAGGCGAACTATGGCTACACCTTC	CASSGQANYGYTF
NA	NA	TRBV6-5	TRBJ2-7	TGTGCCAGCAGTTCCCTACCAGCCGGAGGCTACGAGCAGTACTTC	CASSSLPAGGYEQYF
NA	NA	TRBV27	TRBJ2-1	TGTGCCAGCAGTTTAACCCGGGGGGCATCCTACAATGAGCAGTTCTTC	CASSLTRGASYNEQFF
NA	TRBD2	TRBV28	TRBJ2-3	TGTGCCAGCAGTTTGCTTCTGCGGGGGGATACGCAGTATTTT	CASSLLLRGDTQYF
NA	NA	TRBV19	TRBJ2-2	TGTGCCAGTAGTATTTTCTCGGAGCCCCCGTTTTCCGGGGAGCTGTTTTTT	CASSIFSEPPFSGELFF
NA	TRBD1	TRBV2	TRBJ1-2	TGTGCCAGCGGGACAGGGGACTATGGCTACACCTTC	CASGTGDYGYTF
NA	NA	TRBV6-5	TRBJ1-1	TGTGCCAGCAGGACCCCGGCGGGCACTGAAGCTTTCTTT	CASRTPAGTEAFF
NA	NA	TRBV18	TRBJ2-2	TGTGCCAGCTCACCACTTAGACTAGGCGACATTTCCACCGGGGAGCTGTTTTTT	CASSPLRLGDISTGELFF
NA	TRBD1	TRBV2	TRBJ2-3	TGTGCCAGGGGACAGGGAGGGGATACGCAGTATTTT	CARGQGGDTQYF
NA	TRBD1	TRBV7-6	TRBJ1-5	TGTGCCAGCAGCCGGGACAGGAACGGTCCTAGCAATCAGCCCCAGCATTTT	CASSRDRNGPSNQPQHF
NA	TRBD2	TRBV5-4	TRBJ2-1	TGTGCCAGCAGCCGGAGCGGGGGATACAATGAGCAGTTCTTC	CASSRSGGYNEQFF
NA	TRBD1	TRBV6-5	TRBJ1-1	TGTGCCAGCAGTTACGGGACAGGGCCGAACACTGAAGCTTTCTTT	CASSYGTGPNTEAFF
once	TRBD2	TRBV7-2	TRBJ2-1	TGTGCCAGCAGCTTAAACGGGGGGATCTACAATGAGCAGTTCTTC	CASSLNGGIYNEQFF
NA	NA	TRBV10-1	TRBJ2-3	TGCGCCAGCAGTGACGGGGGCGCGGGGGAAGATACGCAGTATTTT	CASSDGGAGEDTQYF
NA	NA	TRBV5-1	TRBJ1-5	TGCGCCAGCAGTACATTTAGCAATCAGCCCCAGCATTTT	CASSTFSNQPQHF
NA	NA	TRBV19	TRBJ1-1	TGTGCCAGTAGTCAGGGAATGGGAACTGAAGCTTTCTTT	CASSQGMGTEAFF
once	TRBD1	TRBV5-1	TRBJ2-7	TGCGCCAGCAGCTGGGCACCCTCGGGACAGGGAAACGAGCAGTACTTC	CASSWAPSGQGNEQYF
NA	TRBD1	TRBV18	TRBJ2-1	TGTGCCAGCTCCCCGGGGACAGGGGGCTACAATGAGCAGTTCTTC	CASSPGTGGYNEQFF
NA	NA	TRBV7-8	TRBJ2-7	TGTGCCAGCAGCCCGACACGGGCAGGAGGGAGCTACGAGCAGTACTTC	CASSPTRAGGSYEQYF
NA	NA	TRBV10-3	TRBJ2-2	TGTGCCATCAGTGAGTCGCGACAGGACGCAGGGGAGCTGTTTTTT	CAISESRQDAGELFF
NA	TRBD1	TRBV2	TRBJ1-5	TGTGCCAGCAGTGAAGGGACAGGGAGGTATCAGCCCCAGCATTTT	CASSEGTGRYQPQHF
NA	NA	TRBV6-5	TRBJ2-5	TGTGCCAGCAGCGGACAAGGAGAAGAGACCCAGTACTTC	CASSGQGEETQYF
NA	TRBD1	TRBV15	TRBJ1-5	TGTGCCACCAGCAGAGACCGGGACAGGAATTTTGATCAGCCCCAGCATTTT	CATSRDRDRNFDQPQHF
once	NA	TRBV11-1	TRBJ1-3	TGTGCCAGCAGCTCAGGGGCGTCCTCTGGAAACACCATATATTTT	CASSSGASSGNTIYF